The 27 T cell receptor beta chains presented below share a single source sample, sequenced in a study of high-grade serous ovarian cancer treatment subgroups. Produced via immunoSEQ multiplex PCR; TCRdb's table is partial and in-frame only. There are several thousand clones in the sample; 60% to 80% occur only once, and around 5% lies in the top ten. Tumor tissue was taken before any definitive surgery or chemotherapy was given. The source material was tumor tissue. These receptor sequences come from a human patient with high-grade serous ovarian cancer.

This clone was found a few times. CDR3 sequence: CASSLDREVGYTF. For the CDR3, the DNA is TGTGCCAGCAGCTTGGACAGGGAAGTTGGCTACACCTTC. The rearrangement uses TRBV5-4 and TRBJ1-2; D possibly corresponds to TRBD1 (6 bases). Trimming took off 0 bases at V and 7 bases at J, with 10 bases between the two ends. CDR3 length: 13 residues. Per the germline V gene, CDR1 is SGHNT and CDR2 is YYREEE (reference sequence).

The V gene is TRBV7-6, the J gene TRBJ2-3; D is perhaps TRBD1 or TRBD2 (6 bases each). V lost 1 base and J 0 bases, leaving 14 bases between the germline ends. Germline V CDR1 and CDR2: SGHVS, FNYEAQ. This CDR3 region has 17 residues. CDR3 DNA sequence: TGTGCCAGCAGCTTAGTAGGGGGGTCTCCTAGCACAGATACGCAGTATTTT. Protein: CASSLVGGSPSTDTQYF. Based on the CDR3 plus reference TRBV7-6 and TRBJ2-3, the full variable domain is GAGVSQSPRYKVTKRGQDVALRCDPISGHVSLYWYRQALGQGPEFLTYFNYEAQQDKSGLPNDRFSAERPEGSISTLTIQRTEQRDSAMYRCASSLVGGSPSTDTQYFGPGTRLTVL.

The chain is built from TRBV7-2 and TRBJ1-6, with D hard to call. This CDR3 comprises 14 residues. CDR1 and CDR2 from the germline V gene are SGHTA and FQGNSA. The V gene lost 4 bases and the J gene lost 4 bases, with 8 bases spanning the gap. The CDR3 DNA follows: TGTGCCAGCAGCTACGACGGATATAATTCACCCCTCCACTTT. Translation gives CASSYDGYNSPLHF.

The chain couples TRBV9 to TRBJ2-5, with 9 bases lining up with TRBD2. Germline V gene data show CDR1 as SGDLS and CDR2 as YYNGEE. V trimming: 2 bases; J trimming: 2 bases; junction bases outside the gene matches: 7. CDR3 length: 16 amino acids. The CDR3 region is CASSVTGTSWQETQYF. The CDR3 DNA sequence: TGTGCCAGCAGCGTTACCGGGACTAGCTGGCAAGAGACCCAGTACTTC.

The V gene is TRBV4-2, the J gene TRBJ2-5; no firm D call. The CDR3 consists of 14 residues. CDR1 and CDR2 from the germline V gene are LGHNA and YNFKEQ. Trimming took off 0 bases at V and 1 base at J, with 6 bases between the two ends. The chain's CDR3 is CASSQEGFQETQYF. The CDR3 nucleotides read TGTGCCAGCAGCCAAGAAGGGTTCCAAGAGACCCAGTACTTC.

The gene calls are TRBV2 and TRBJ1-6, with no clear D. CDR3 length: 14 amino acids. V lost 1 base and J lost 9, with 10 bases in between. Per the germline V gene, CDR1 is SNHLY and CDR2 is FYNNEI. This chain's CDR3 is CASSEELVSSPLHF. The CDR3 bases are TGTGCCAGCAGTGAAGAGCTGGTGAGTTCACCCCTCCACTTT.

The V gene is TRBV5-1, the J gene TRBJ2-5; the D is unclear. The CDR3 contains 13 residues. Germline V gene sequence: CDR1 SGHRS, CDR2 YFSETQ. Trimming took off 0 bases at V and 5 bases at J, with 8 bases between the two ends. As DNA, the CDR3 is TGCGCCAGCAGCTTGGCGGGCCCTGAGACCCAGTACTTC. Its translation is CASSLAGPETQYF.

The chain uses TRBV19 and TRBJ2-2; D not resolved. Germline assignment: CDR1 LNHDA and CDR2 SQIVND (reference sequence). There are 11 residues in the CDR3. V lost 9 bases to trimming and J lost 5 bases, with 7 bases between them. CDR3 protein: CASRRTGELFF. In nucleotides, the CDR3 is TGTGCCAGCCGTCGGACCGGGGAGCTGTTTTTT.

The chain joins TRBV4-2 to TRBJ2-1; D perhaps matches TRBD2 (6 bases). Germline V lookup: CDR1 LGHNA, CDR2 YNFKEQ. This CDR3 spans 15 amino acids. Trimming stripped 6 bases from V and 4 bases from J, with 16 bases between. This CDR3 reads CASRADGGGYNEQFF. The CDR3 DNA sequence: TGTGCCAGCAGAGCCGACGGTGGGGGGTACAATGAGCAGTTCTTC.

This clone has just one count. The chain employs TRBV13 and TRBJ1-1, with unresolved D. This CDR3 contains 13 residues. Trimming shortened V by 0 bases and J by 10 bases, and 12 bases separated the two germline ends. The V gene's germline CDR1 is PRHDT and CDR2 FYEKMQ (reference sequence). The chain's CDR3 is CASSLGGRSGAFF. As DNA, the CDR3 is TGTGCCAGCAGCTTAGGCGGCCGATCCGGAGCTTTCTTT.

The chain carries TRBV4-2 and TRBJ2-1; no clear D. V was pared by 0 bases and J by 9 bases, with 6 bases between. The CDR3 totals 12 residues. CDR1 LGHNA and CDR2 YNFKEQ come from the germline V gene. CDR3 nucleotide sequence: TGTGCCAGCAGCCAAGAATCCGGTGAGCAGTTCTTC. This codes for CASSQESGEQFF.

The chain uses TRBV4-3 and TRBJ2-3; D not certain. CDR1 and CDR2 from the germline V gene are LGHNA and YSLEER. The CDR3 is made up of 13 amino acids. Trimming removed 1 base from V and 6 bases from J, with 8 bases in between. The CDR3 sequence: CASSQVLTDTQYF. The CDR3 DNA reads as TGCGCCAGCAGCCAAGTTCTTACGGATACGCAGTATTTT.

The chain recombines TRBV11-1 with TRBJ2-5; 9 positions match TRBD2. CDR3 size: 18 residues. With 4 bases clipped from V and 3 bases from J, the junction kept 15 bases outside the gene matches. CDR1 and CDR2 from the germline V gene are SGHAT and FQDESV (reference sequence). The CDR3 protein is CASSSTIAGAIIEETQYF. The CDR3 DNA reads TGTGCCAGCAGCTCTACCATAGCGGGGGCGATTATCGAAGAGACCCAGTACTTC.

The chain is built from TRBV5-4 and TRBJ2-2; 11 nucleotides agree with TRBD1. Trimming removed 5 bases from V and 4 bases from J; junction bases left unmatched: 4. Per the germline V gene, CDR1 is SGHNT and CDR2 is YYREEE (reference sequence). This CDR3 contains 15 residues. CDR3 amino acids: CASRRDRGVTGELFF. In nucleotides, the CDR3 is TGTGCCAGCAGACGGGACAGGGGGGTCACCGGGGAGCTGTTTTTT.

With respect to this clone: Other DNA sequences within the sample encode an identical CDR3. The rearrangement joins TRBV5-1 to TRBJ1-4; no clear D. V was clipped by 0 bases and J by 2 bases, with 2 bases between them. Germline values: CDR1 SGHRS, CDR2 YFSETQ. The CDR3 has 13 amino acids. In nucleotides, the CDR3 is TGCGCCAGCAGCTTGGGTACTAATGAAAAACTGTTTTTT. It translates to CASSLGTNEKLFF.

The chain carries TRBV5-6 and TRBJ1-3; D gene uncertain. Germline V gives CDR1 SGHDT, CDR2 YYEEEE. V was pared by 1 base and J by 4 bases, with 9 bases between. The CDR3 sequence is 14 residues long. The DNA of the CDR3 is TGTGCCAGCAGCTTGCGGGGAGCAGGAAACACCATATATTTT. Its protein product is CASSLRGAGNTIYF.

In its sample, this clone was seen a few times. This chain uses TRBV9 with TRBJ2-2; D is ambiguous. V gave up 0 bases and J gave up 3 bases, with 3 bases separating them. Per the germline V gene, CDR1 is SGDLS and CDR2 is YYNGEE. The CDR3 has 13 residues. CDR3 region: CASSVADTGELFF. CDR3 DNA sequence: TGTGCCAGCAGCGTAGCAGACACCGGGGAGCTGTTTTTT.

The chain uses TRBV29-1 and TRBJ2-6, with a possible D match to TRBD1 (5 bases). CDR3 length equals 15 residues. Germline assignment: CDR1 SQVTM and CDR2 ANQGSEA. Trimming removed 4 bases from V and 0 bases from J, with 10 bases in between. CDR3 protein: CSVARGFSGANVLTF. The CDR3 DNA is TGCAGCGTTGCAAGGGGCTTCTCTGGGGCCAACGTCCTGACTTTC.

This chain connects TRBV7-9 to TRBJ2-7, with TRBD1 matching over 8 bases. V trimming: 9 bases; J trimming: 3 bases; junction bases outside the gene matches: 7. This CDR3 is built from 13 residues. Germline V gives CDR1 SEHNR, CDR2 FQNEAQ (reference sequence). CDR3: CARGGTGRYEQYV. CDR3 nucleotides: TGTGCCAGGGGCGGGACAGGACGCTACGAGCAGTACGTC.

This chain joins TRBV25-1 and TRBJ2-5, with D uncertain. Looked up from germline, CDR1 is MGHDK and CDR2 is SYGVNS. The CDR3 covers 12 residues. The V end was cut by 5 bases, the J end by 2 bases, with 6 bases between. The CDR3 protein is CASSLNQETQYF. The CDR3 coding sequence is TGTGCCAGCAGTCTGAATCAAGAGACCCAGTACTTC.

The chain couples TRBV7-2 to TRBJ1-2, with 9 bases aligning to TRBD1. With 5 bases clipped from V and 8 bases from J, the junction kept 6 bases outside the gene matches. The CDR3 has 13 amino acids. Germline CDR1 SGHTA, CDR2 FQGNSA. CDR3 sequence reads: CASSPGTGRGYTF. Written as DNA, the CDR3 is TGTGCCAGCAGCCCCGGGACAGGGCGCGGCTACACCTTC.

This sequence joins TRBV30 and TRBJ2-7; perhaps TRBD1 as D (5 bases). The germline gives CDR1 GTSNPN, CDR2 SVGIG (reference sequence). There are 12 residues in the CDR3. V lost 3 bases and J lost 4, with 10 bases in between. Written as DNA, the CDR3 is TGTGCCTGGAGCAGCCAGGGATACGAGCAGTACTTC. This codes for CAWSSQGYEQYF.

The V gene is TRBV30, the J gene TRBJ1-2; D is perhaps TRBD1 (5 bases). Deletions cut 0 bases from V and 4 bases from J, with 18 bases between. The germline V gene has CDR1 GTSNPN and CDR2 SVGIG (reference sequence). This CDR3 contains 16 residues. The CDR3 sequence is CAWSVQPGPSAYGYTF. The CDR3 nucleotides read TGTGCCTGGAGTGTACAGCCGGGGCCGTCGGCCTATGGCTACACCTTC.

The gene calls are TRBV27 and TRBJ1-5; D unresolved. The ends were cut back, 3 bases at V and 0 bases at J, with 6 bases in the middle. The germline gives CDR1 MNHEY, CDR2 SMNVEV (reference sequence). This CDR3 comprises 14 residues. The CDR3 sequence: CASSLAVSNQPQHF. CDR3 DNA sequence: TGTGCCAGCAGTTTGGCGGTTAGCAATCAGCCCCAGCATTTT.

The chain carries TRBV19 and TRBJ2-7, with TRBD2 as a possible D gene (5 bases). The germline V and J ends were trimmed by 3 bases and 2 bases, with 11 bases remaining between them. This CDR3 is built from 14 residues. CDR1 is LNHDA, CDR2 SQIVND, per germline (reference sequence). Here the CDR3 DNA reads TGTGCCAGTAGTATCCGTGGGAGACCCTACGAGCAGTACTTC. Residues: CASSIRGRPYEQYF.

This clone was picked up one time. This chain connects TRBV27 to TRBJ1-6, with a weak D call TRBD1 (6 bases). This CDR3 has 14 amino acids. With 5 bases removed from V and 5 bases from J, the gap between germline ends came to 10 bases. The germline V gene has CDR1 MNHEY and CDR2 SMNVEV (reference sequence). CDR3 DNA sequence: TGTGCCAGCAGTCGCCAGGGGAATAATTCACCCCTCCACTTT. Its translation is CASSRQGNNSPLHF.

The rearrangement links TRBV7-8 to TRBJ1-6; no reliable D call. Germline CDR1 reads SGHVS; CDR2 reads FQNEAQ. CDR3 length: 15 residues. Between the trimmed V and J ends, which lost 0 bases and 10 bases, there was a span of 13 bases. The CDR3 is CASSLARALQSPLHF. Here the CDR3 DNA reads TGTGCCAGCAGCTTAGCGCGCGCATTACAATCACCCCTCCACTTT.